These 12 T cell receptor beta chains originate from one sample sequenced in a study of Tregs in tolerant kidney transplant recipients. Only in-frame clones appear in the TCRdb table, and some are missing; sequencing was by immunoSEQ multiplex PCR. The profile shows approximately 260,000 clones, approximately 83% of them singletons. Material for sequencing was CD4+ T cells from blood. Receptors originate from a human donor in good health.

The rearrangement uses TRBV6-5 and TRBJ1-2; 7 bases fit TRBD1. CDR1 is MNHEY, CDR2 SVGAGI, per germline. CDR3 size: 14 residues. Unmatched junction bases numbered 4, after V lost 2 bases and J lost 4 bases. CDR3 residues: CASSYGAGGYGYTF. CDR3 coding DNA: TGTGCCAGCAGTTACGGAGCAGGGGGCTATGGCTACACCTTC.

V gene TRBV6-1 combines with J gene TRBJ2-5, with a tentative D call TRBD2 (6 bases). The end of the DNA fits TRBJ2-7 better, so the J call may be wrong. Germline V gene data show CDR1 as MNHNS and CDR2 as SASEGT. This CDR3 has 13 residues. In DNA, the CDR3 is TGTGCCAGCAGGGAGGGTTTGGCCTACGAGCAGTACTTC. Translation gives CASREGLAYEQYF.

The chain employs TRBV19 and TRBJ2-1; 8 bases map to TRBD2. The CDR3 contains 15 residues. V lost 5 bases and J lost 9; bases outside the gene matches: 12. CDR1 and CDR2 (germline): LNHDA, SQIVND (reference sequence). CDR3 DNA sequence: TGTGCCAGTAGTCCTCAGCGGGAGTCGGGTCGTGAGCAGTTCTTC. It is translated as CASSPQRESGREQFF.

The chain combines TRBV6-5 with TRBJ1-5; D ambiguous. CDR1 is MNHEY, CDR2 SVGAGI, per germline. The CDR3 is 13 residues long. The ends were cut back, 7 bases at V and 5 bases at J, with 12 bases in the middle. This chain's CDR3 is CASKSLKDQPQHF. CDR3 coding DNA: TGTGCCAGCAAAAGCTTAAAGGATCAGCCCCAGCATTTT.

The chain uses TRBV4-2 and TRBJ2-7; 11 bases line up with TRBD2. The CDR3 is 15 amino acids. Germline-derived CDR1 and CDR2 are LGHNA and YNFKEQ. J was trimmed by 6 bases and V by 3 bases; bases with no gene match: 7. Here the CDR3 reads CASSQASGRSGEQYF. In DNA form, the CDR3 reads TGTGCCAGCAGCCAGGCTAGCGGGAGGAGTGGCGAGCAGTACTTC.

The chain joins TRBV4-2 to TRBJ2-7, with D tentatively TRBD1 (5 bases). This CDR3 region has 15 residues. V gave up 1 base and J gave up 2 bases, with 12 bases separating them. Per the germline V gene, CDR1 is LGHNA and CDR2 is YNFKEQ. CDR3: CASSQVGQTTYEQYF. The DNA for the CDR3 is TGTGCCAGCAGCCAAGTGGGGCAGACAACCTACGAGCAGTACTTC.

The chain employs TRBV5-1 and TRBJ2-7; 7 bases fit TRBD1. The CDR3 length is 15 residues. Looked up from germline, CDR1 is SGHRS and CDR2 is YFSETQ. V trimming: 2 bases; J trimming: 0 bases; junction bases outside the gene matches: 5. Written as DNA, the CDR3 is TGCGCCAGCAGCTTTGAGGGGGCTAGCTCCTACGAGCAGTACTTC. Translated: CASSFEGASSYEQYF.

This chain connects TRBV5-1 to TRBJ2-6, with D perhaps matching TRBD1 (6 bases). Trimming left V 3 bases short and J 4 bases short, with 11 bases between. The CDR3 runs to 15 residues. Germline V gene data show CDR1 as SGHRS and CDR2 as YFSETQ. The chain's CDR3 is CASSSQGSGANVLTF. In DNA, the CDR3 is TGCGCCAGCAGCTCCCAGGGGTCGGGGGCCAACGTCCTGACTTTC.

This clone appeared a single time. The rearrangement uses TRBV5-4 and TRBJ2-5, with 14 nucleotides matching TRBD2. The J call may be incorrect, as the DNA end agrees better with TRBJ2-7. CDR1 SGHNT and CDR2 YYREEE come from the germline V gene (reference sequence). CDR3 size: 17 residues. As DNA, the CDR3 is TGTGCCAGCAGCTCATCCCCCGGGACTAGCGGGAGATACGAGCAGTACTTC. As protein: CASSSSPGTSGRYEQYF.

The chain employs TRBV19 and TRBJ2-1; TRBD1 aligns across 7 bases. The length of the CDR3 is 16 residues. Germline V lookup: CDR1 LNHDA, CDR2 SQIVND (reference sequence). The V gene end was trimmed by 5 bases and the J gene end by 4 bases; junction bases not matched to a gene: 11. In DNA, the CDR3 is TGTGCCAGTAGTCGGACAGGCCTTGTCCAATACAATGAGCAGTTCTTC. The encoded protein is CASSRTGLVQYNEQFF.

This chain uses TRBV7-6 with TRBJ2-7; a weak D match, TRBD2 (5 bases). CDR1 is SGHVS and CDR2 is FNYEAQ in the germline V gene. CDR3 length: 16 residues. V lost 1 base to trimming and J lost 7 bases, with 20 bases between them. The DNA of the CDR3 is TGTGCCAGCAGCTTAGGTAGGACTGGATATCTACTTGAGCAGTACTTC. This codes for CASSLGRTGYLLEQYF.

This chain links TRBV7-9 with TRBJ1-5; D remains ambiguous. Germline lookup yields CDR1 SEHNR and CDR2 FQNEAQ (reference sequence). Between the trimmed V and J ends, which lost 1 base and 1 base, there was a span of 11 bases. This CDR3 comprises 16 residues. CDR3 loop: CASSLVGRVSNQPQHF. DNA for the CDR3: TGTGCCAGCAGCTTAGTGGGGAGGGTGAGCAATCAGCCCCAGCATTTT.